This T cell receptor beta chain was sequenced in a study of shared clonotypes between healthy human individuals. CD45RO-negative, CCR7-positively selected cells formed the naive CD8 fraction, excluding terminally differentiated effector memory CD45RA+ cells. Comments on this clone: Its antigen remains unidentified.

Findings and caveats of the study: Among the subsets, naive ones generally showed larger estimated richness than memory ones.

Produced via immunoSEQ multiplex PCR; TCRdb's table is partial and in-frame only. In the table there are 1.5 million to 2.5 million clones, roughly 94% of which are singletons. Trimming removed 0 bases from V and 1 base from J, with 22 bases in between. Per the germline V gene, CDR1 is SGHRS and CDR2 is YFSETQ. The CDR3 covers 19 residues. This clonotype was obtained from a man aged 18-30 years in good health. Sequencing was done on a sample of naive CD8+ T cells sorted from blood. The chain is built from TRBV5-1 and TRBJ1-1; D remains ambiguous. The CDR3 DNA reads as TGCGCCAGCAGCTTGGTTCCCCTTCGTTGGCAGGCCGAGAACACTGAAGCTTTCTTT. Protein product: CASSLVPLRWQAENTEAFF. Drawing the rest from reference TRBV5-1 and TRBJ1-1, the complete variable domain is KAGVTQTPRYLIKTRGQQVTLSCSPISGHRSVSWYQQTPGQGLQFLFEYFSETQRNKGNFPGRFSGRQFSNSRSEMNVSTLELGDSALYLCASSLVPLRWQAENTEAFFGQGTRLTVV.